Here is one TCR beta chain with its context. This record comes from a study of T cell changes during pregnancy in multiple sclerosis. Here immunoSEQ multiplex PCR was the method, and the copy in TCRdb shows in-frame clones only, minus some. This table has some 60,000 clones, 75% to 95% appearing once. Germline CDR1 reads MNHEY; CDR2 reads SMNVEV (reference sequence). V lost 6 bases to trimming and J lost 4 bases; unmatched junction nucleotides: 15. The CDR3 loop spans 18 amino acids. The chain is built from TRBV27 and TRBJ2-2; 9 nucleotides agree with TRBD2. The sequencing here drew on peripheral blood, taken in the first trimester of pregnancy. The TCR sequence derives from a female donor in good health, enrolled as a control in a pregnancy study. CDR3 protein: CASSPLQAGGPVTGELFF. The CDR3 region has the DNA TGTGCCAGCAGCCCACTCCAGGCGGGAGGGCCTGTCACCGGGGAGCTGTTTTTT.